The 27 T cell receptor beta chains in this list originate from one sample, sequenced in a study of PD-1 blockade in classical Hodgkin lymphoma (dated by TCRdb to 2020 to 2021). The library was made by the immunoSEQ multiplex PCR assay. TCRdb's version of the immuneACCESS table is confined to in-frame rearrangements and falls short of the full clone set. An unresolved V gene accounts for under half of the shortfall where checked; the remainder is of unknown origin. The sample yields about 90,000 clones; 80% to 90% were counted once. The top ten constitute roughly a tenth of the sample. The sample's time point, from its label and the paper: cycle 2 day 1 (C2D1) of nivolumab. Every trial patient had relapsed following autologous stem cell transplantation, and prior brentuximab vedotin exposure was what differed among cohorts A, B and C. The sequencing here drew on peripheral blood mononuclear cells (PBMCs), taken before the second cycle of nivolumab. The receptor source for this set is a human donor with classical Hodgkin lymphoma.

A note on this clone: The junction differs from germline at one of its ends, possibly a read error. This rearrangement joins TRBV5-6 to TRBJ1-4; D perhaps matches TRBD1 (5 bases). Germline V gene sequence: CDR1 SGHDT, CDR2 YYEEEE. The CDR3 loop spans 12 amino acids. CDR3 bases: TGTGCCAGCAGCTCGCCTAATGCGGGACTGATATTT. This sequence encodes CASSSPNAGLIF.

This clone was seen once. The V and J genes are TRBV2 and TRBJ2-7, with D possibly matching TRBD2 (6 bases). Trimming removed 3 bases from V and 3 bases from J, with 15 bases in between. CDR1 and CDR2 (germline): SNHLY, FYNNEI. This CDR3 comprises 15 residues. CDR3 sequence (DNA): TGTGCCAGCAGTGACGGAACGGGAGTGGACTACGAGCAGTACTTC. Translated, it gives CASSDGTGVDYEQYF. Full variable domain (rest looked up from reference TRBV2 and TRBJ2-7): EPEVTQTPSHQVTQMGQEVILRCVPISNHLYFYWYRQILGQKVEFLVSFYNNEISEKSEIFDDQFSVERPDGSNFTLKIRSTKLEDSAMYFCASSDGTGVDYEQYFGPGTRLTVT.

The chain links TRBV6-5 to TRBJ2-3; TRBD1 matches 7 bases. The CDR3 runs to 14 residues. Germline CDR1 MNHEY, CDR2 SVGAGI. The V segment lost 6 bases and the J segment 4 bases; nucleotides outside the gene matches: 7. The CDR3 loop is CASSPRGLADTQYF. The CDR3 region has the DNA TGTGCCAGCAGCCCCAGGGGGTTGGCAGATACGCAGTATTTT.

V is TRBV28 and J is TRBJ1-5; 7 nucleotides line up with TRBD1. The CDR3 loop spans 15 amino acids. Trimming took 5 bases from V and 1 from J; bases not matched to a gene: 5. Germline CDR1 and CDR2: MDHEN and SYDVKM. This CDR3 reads CASSPDRESNQPQHF. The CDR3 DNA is TGTGCCAGCAGTCCTGACAGGGAAAGCAATCAGCCCCAGCATTTT.

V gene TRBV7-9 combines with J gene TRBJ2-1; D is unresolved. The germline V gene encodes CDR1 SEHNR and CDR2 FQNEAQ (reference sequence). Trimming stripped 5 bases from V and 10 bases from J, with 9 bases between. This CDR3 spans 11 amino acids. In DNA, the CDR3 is TGTGCCAGCAGCGACGTGACAGAGCAGTTCTTC. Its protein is CASSDVTEQFF.

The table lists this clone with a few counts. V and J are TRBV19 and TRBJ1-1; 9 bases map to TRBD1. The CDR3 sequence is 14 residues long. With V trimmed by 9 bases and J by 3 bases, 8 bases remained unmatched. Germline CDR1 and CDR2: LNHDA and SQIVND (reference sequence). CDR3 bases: TGTGCCAGCCGGGACAGGGTGGTTTACACTGAAGCTTTCTTT. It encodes CASRDRVVYTEAFF.

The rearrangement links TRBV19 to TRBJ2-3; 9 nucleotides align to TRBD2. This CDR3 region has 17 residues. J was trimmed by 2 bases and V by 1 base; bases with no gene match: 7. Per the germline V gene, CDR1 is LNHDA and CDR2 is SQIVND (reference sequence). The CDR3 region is CASSIGPGLAPTDTQYF. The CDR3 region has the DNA TGTGCCAGTAGTATAGGGCCCGGACTAGCGCCCACAGATACGCAGTATTTT.

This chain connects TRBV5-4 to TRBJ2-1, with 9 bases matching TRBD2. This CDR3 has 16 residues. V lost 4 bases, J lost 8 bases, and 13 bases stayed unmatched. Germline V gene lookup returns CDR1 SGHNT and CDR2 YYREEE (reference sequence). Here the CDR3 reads CASSRPGLAPFDEQFF. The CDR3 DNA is TGTGCCAGCAGCCGCCCGGGACTAGCCCCTTTCGATGAGCAGTTCTTC.

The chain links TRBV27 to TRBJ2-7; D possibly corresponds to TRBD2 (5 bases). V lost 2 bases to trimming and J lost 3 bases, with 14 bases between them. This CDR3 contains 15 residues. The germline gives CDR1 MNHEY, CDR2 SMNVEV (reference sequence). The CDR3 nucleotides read TGTGCCAGCAGTTTAGTCGGGAACTGGGGCTACGAGCAGTACTTC. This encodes CASSLVGNWGYEQYF.

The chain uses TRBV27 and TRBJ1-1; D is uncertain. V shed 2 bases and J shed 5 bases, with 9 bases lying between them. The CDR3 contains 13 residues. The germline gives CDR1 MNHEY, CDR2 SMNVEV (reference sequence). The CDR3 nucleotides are TGTGCCAGCAGTTTAGCAGCCAGGACTGAAGCTTTCTTT. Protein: CASSLAARTEAFF.

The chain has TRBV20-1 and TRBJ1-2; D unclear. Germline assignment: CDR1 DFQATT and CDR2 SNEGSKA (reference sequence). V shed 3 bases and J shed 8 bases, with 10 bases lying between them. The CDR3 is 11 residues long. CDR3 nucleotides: TGCAGTGCTAGTGGCAGCGGCGGCTACACCTTC. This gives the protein CSASGSGGYTF.

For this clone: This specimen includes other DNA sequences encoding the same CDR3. As DNA, the CDR3 is TGTGCCAGCAGCTCGGGCGGGGAGACCCAGTACTTC. Encoded protein: CASSSGGETQYF. J is TRBJ2-5 and V is TRBV7-2, with D possibly being TRBD2 (5 bases). There are 12 residues in the CDR3. Germline CDR1 is SGHTA and CDR2 is FQGNSA. V lost 4 bases to trimming and J lost 5 bases, with 8 bases between them. The full variable domain, with the rest looked up from reference TRBV7-2 and TRBJ2-5, is GAGVSQSPSNKVTEKGKDVELRCDPISGHTALYWYRQSLGQGLEFLIYFQGNSAPDKSGLPSDRFSAERTGGSVSTLTIQRTQQEDSAVYLCASSSGGETQYFGPGTRLLVL.

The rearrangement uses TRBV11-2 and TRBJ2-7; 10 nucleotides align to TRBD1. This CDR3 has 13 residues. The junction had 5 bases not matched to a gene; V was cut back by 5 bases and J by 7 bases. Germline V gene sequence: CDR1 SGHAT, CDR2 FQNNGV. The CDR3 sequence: CASSKDRGREQYF. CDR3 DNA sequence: TGTGCCAGCAGCAAAGACAGGGGGCGGGAGCAGTACTTC.

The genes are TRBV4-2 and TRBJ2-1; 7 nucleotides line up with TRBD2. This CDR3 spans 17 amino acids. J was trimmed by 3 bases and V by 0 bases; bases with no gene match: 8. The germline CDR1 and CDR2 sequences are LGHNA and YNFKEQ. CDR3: CASSQEEGGSSYNEQFF. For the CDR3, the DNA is TGTGCCAGCAGCCAAGAGGAAGGCGGGAGTAGCTACAATGAGCAGTTCTTC.

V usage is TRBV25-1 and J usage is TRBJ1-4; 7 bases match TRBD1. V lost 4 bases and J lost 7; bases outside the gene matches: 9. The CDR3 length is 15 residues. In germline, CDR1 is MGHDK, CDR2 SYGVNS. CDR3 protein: CASSVDRAGSEKLFF. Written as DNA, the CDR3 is TGTGCCAGCAGTGTCGACAGGGCGGGGAGTGAAAAACTGTTTTTT. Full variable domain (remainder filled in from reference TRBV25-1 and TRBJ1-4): EADIYQTPRYLVIGTGKKITLECSQTMGHDKMYWYQQDPGMELHLIHYSYGVNSTEKGDLSSESTVSRIRTEHFPLTLESARPSHTSQYLCASSVDRAGSEKLFFGSGTQLSVL.

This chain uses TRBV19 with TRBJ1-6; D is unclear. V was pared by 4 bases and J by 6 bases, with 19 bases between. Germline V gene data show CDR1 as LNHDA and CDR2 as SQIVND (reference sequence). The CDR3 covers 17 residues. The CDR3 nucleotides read TGTGCCAGTAGTACGACCCCACGTGTAGGGTTTAATTCACCCCTCCACTTT. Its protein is CASSTTPRVGFNSPLHF.

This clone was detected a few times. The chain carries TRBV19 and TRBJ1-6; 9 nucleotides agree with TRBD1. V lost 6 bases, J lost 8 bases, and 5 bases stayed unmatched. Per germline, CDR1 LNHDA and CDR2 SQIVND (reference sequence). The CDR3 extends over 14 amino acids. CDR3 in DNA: TGTGCCAGTAGACCGGGACAGGGACATTCACCCCTCCACTTT. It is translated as CASRPGQGHSPLHF.

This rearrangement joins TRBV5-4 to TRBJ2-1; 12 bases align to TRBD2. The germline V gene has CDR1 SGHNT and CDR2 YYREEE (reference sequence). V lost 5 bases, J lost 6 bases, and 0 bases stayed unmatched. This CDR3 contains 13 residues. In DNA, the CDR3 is TGTGCCAGCAGGGGACTAGCGGGCAATGAGCAGTTCTTC. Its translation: CASRGLAGNEQFF.

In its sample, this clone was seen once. The CDR3 DNA reads TGTGCCAGCAGCTTAGGTGGGACAGGGGTTAAAGAGACCCAGTACTTC. It specifies CASSLGGTGVKETQYF. V and J are TRBV11-2 and TRBJ2-5; 10 nucleotides match TRBD1. The germline gives CDR1 SGHAT, CDR2 FQNNGV. V shed 1 base and J 3 bases; nucleotides not matched to a gene: 5. This CDR3 has 16 amino acids. The complete variable domain, with remaining parts taken from reference TRBV11-2 and TRBJ2-5, reads EAGVAQSPRYKIIEKRQSVAFWCNPISGHATLYWYQQILGQGPKLLIQFQNNGVVDDSQLPKDRFSAERLKGVDSTLKIQPAKLEDSAVYLCASSLGGTGVKETQYFGPGTRLLVL.

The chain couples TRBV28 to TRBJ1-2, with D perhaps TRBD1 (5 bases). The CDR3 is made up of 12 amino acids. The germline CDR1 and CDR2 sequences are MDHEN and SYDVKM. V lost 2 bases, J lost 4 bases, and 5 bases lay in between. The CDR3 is CASSLGGYGYTF. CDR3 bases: TGTGCCAGCAGTTTAGGGGGCTATGGCTACACCTTC.

The CDR3 DNA follows: TGTGCCAGCAGCTTAGGGGTAGCGGGGGGCCCGAGCTCCTACAATGAGCAGTTCTTC. Translated: CASSLGVAGGPSSYNEQFF. The chain carries TRBV7-8 and TRBJ2-1; 10 bases are a match to TRBD2. This CDR3 is built from 19 residues. V shed 1 base and J 0 bases; nucleotides not matched to a gene: 9. Germline values: CDR1 SGHVS, CDR2 FQNEAQ.

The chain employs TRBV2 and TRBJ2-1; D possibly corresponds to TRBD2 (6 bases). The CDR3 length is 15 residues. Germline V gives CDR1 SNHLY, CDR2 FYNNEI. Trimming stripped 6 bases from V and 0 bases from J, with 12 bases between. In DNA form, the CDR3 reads TGTGCCAGCAGCGGTGGGGGGAGCTCCTACAATGAGCAGTTCTTC. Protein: CASSGGGSSYNEQFF.

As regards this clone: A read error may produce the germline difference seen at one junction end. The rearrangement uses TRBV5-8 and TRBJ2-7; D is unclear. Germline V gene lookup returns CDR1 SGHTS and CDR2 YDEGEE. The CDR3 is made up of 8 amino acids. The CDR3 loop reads CASSLLHF. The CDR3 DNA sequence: TGTGCCAGCAGCTTGCTGCACTTC. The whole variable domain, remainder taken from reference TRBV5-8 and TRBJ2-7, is EAGVTQSPTHLIKTRGQQATLRCSPISGHTSVYWYQQALGLGLQFLLWYDEGEERNRGNFPPRFSGRQFPNYSSELNVNALELEDSALYLCASSLLHFGPGTRLTVT.

Written as DNA, the CDR3 is TGTGCCAGCAGCTTGGTGGAAAGCGCCGATTTCACAGATACGCAGTATTTT. Amino acids: CASSLVESADFTDTQYF. V and J are TRBV7-9 and TRBJ2-3; D is uncertain. Germline CDR1 is SEHNR and CDR2 is FQNEAQ (reference sequence). The CDR3 sequence is 17 residues long. V was cut by 3 bases and J by 2 bases, with 18 bases left in between.

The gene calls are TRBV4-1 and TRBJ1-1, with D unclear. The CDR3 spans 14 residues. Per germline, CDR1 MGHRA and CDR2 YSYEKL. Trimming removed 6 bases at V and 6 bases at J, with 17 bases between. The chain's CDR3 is CASRRNDEQPEAFF. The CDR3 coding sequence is TGCGCCAGCAGAAGGAATGATGAACAACCTGAAGCTTTCTTT.

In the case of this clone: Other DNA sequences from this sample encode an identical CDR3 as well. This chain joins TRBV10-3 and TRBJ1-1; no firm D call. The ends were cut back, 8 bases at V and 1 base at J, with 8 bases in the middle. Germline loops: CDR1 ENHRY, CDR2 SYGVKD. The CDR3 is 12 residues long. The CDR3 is CAIGAGNTEAFF. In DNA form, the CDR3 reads TGTGCCATCGGAGCCGGGAACACTGAAGCTTTCTTT.

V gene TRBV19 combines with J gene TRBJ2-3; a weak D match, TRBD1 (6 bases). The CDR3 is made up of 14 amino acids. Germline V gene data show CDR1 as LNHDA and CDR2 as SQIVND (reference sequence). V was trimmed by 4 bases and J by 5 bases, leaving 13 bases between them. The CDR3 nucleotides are TGTGCCAGTAGTACGGACAGTTGGGGAGATACGCAGTATTTT. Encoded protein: CASSTDSWGDTQYF.